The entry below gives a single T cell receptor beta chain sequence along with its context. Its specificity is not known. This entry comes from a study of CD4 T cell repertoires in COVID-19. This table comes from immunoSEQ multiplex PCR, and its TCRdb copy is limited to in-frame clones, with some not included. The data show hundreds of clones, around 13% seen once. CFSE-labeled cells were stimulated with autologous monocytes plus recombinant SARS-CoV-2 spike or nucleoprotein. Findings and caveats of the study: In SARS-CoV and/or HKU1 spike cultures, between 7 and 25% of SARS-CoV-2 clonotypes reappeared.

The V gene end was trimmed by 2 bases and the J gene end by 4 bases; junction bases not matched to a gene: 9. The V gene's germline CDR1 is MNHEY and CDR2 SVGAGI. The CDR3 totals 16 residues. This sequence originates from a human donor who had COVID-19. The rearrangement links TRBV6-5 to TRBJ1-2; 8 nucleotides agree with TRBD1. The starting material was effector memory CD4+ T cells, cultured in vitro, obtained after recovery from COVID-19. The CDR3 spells CASSYAGGAVPYGYTF. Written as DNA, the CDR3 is TGTGCCAGCAGTTACGCAGGGGGCGCGGTGCCCTATGGCTACACCTTC.